One T cell receptor (beta chain) is described in this entry. Its cognate antigen is unknown. This entry belongs to a study of post-analysis software for immune sequencing data. For the study at large: Several disease courses (relapsing-remitting, secondary progressive and progressive-relapsing) of multiple sclerosis were included. Study-level results: Five TRBV segments, TRBV5-6, TRBV5-1 and TRBV20-1 among them, were found more frequent in patients than controls. Samples made in the same batch grouped tightly together by F measure.

Looked up from germline, CDR1 is MDHEN and CDR2 is SYDVKM. There are 14 residues in the CDR3. V gave up 7 bases and J gave up 9 bases, with 19 bases separating them. The library was made from cDNA and included unique molecular identifiers. Input populations of 1 to 10 million T cells gave rise to some 500,000 cDNA molecules. MiXCR was run by TCRdb on the PCR reads, yielding one entry per CDR3 protein. The data show 820,000 or so distinct CDR3 sequences, around 50% seen once. Material for sequencing was blood. The receptor comes from a girl aged 5-17 years with multiple sclerosis. The chain couples TRBV28 to TRBJ2-4; TRBD2 is a possible D gene (5 bases). The CDR3 region has the DNA TGTGCCAGCACTCAGGTCAAGAGCGCGGGCATTCAGTACTTC. Translation gives CASTQVKSAGIQYF.